This record covers a single TCR beta chain. This entry belongs to a study of blood T cell repertoires in COVID-19. On the study more broadly: The United States, Italy and Spain provided the acute and convalescent COVID-19 samples. T cells, B-cell-depleted T cells, or PBMCs supplied cDNA or gDNA.

V shed 5 bases and J 3 bases; nucleotides not matched to a gene: 9. This CDR3 region has 15 residues. The V gene's germline CDR1 is SNHLY and CDR2 FYNNEI. Original handling: Quantification of nucleated cells was approximated via reference gene primer amplification. Only in-frame clones appear in the TCRdb table, and some are missing; sequencing was by immunoSEQ multiplex PCR. V and J calls and clone size follow that table, whereas D and trimming were derived from the DNA. The table lists a few hundred thousand clones, over 80% of them singletons. The chain links TRBV2 to TRBJ1-2; 7 bases align to TRBD1. Sample: peripheral blood. The clonotype originates from a woman aged 45-60 years with active or convalescent COVID-19. The CDR3 nucleotides are TGTGCCAGCAGTACTCCGGGACAGCCGGACTATGGCTACACCTTC. Its translation: CASSTPGQPDYGYTF.